A selection of T cell receptor beta chains follows, all from one sample in a study of post-analysis software for immune sequencing data. TCRdb analysed the PCR reads with MiXCR anew, one entry per CDR3 protein. The repertoire has fewer than 900,000 distinct CDR3 sequences, 40% to 55% of them found once; the top ten carry roughly 5%. The source material was blood. Receptors were obtained from a girl aged 5-17 years with multiple sclerosis. Both conserved end residues are part of each CDR3. A D gene is named only where the DNA matches it firmly. Clone size appears in some rows only: once, few, many, or a class for an expanded clone.

V gene	D gene	CDR3 length	J gene	clone size	CDR3 protein	CDR3 DNA
TRBV5-1	.	16	TRBJ2-1	few	CASSLAGGETYNEQFF	TGCGCCAGCAGCTTGGCGGGCGGGGAGACCTACAATGAGCAGTTCTTC
TRBV7-9	.	16	TRBJ2-4	few	CASSPTGTLAKNIQYF	TGTGCCAGCAGCCCCACGGGAACCCTAGCCAAAAACATTCAGTACTTC
TRBV6-1	.	12	TRBJ2-1	few	CASRPRGSEQFF	TGTGCCAGCAGACCACGGGGGTCCGAGCAGTTCTTC
TRBV4-3	TRBD2	17	TRBJ2-3	.	CASSRYQLAGAGNTQYF	TGCGCCAGCAGCCGGTACCAATTAGCGGGAGCCGGGAATACGCAGTATTTT
TRBV7-7	TRBD1	16	TRBJ2-7	.	CASSLGTGPPIYEQYF	TGTGCTAGCAGCTTAGGGACAGGCCCACCGATCTACGAGCAGTACTTC
TRBV5-1	.	11	TRBJ2-5	few	CACSLEETQYF	TGCGCCTGCAGCTTGGAGGAGACCCAGTACTTC
TRBV6-1	TRBD1	13	TRBJ1-2	.	CATRDRLNYGYTF	TGTGCCACGAGGGACAGGCTGAACTATGGCTACACCTTC
TRBV12-3/TRBV12-4	.	15	TRBJ2-1	.	CASSSLQPGWDEQFF	TGTGCCAGCAGTTCTCTTCAACCTGGATGGGATGAGCAGTTCTTC
TRBV28	TRBD2	15	TRBJ2-5	.	CASSLFLAGDETQYF	TGTGCCAGCAGTTTATTTTTAGCGGGAGATGAGACCCAGTACTTC
TRBV7-8	TRBD2	13	TRBJ2-7	.	CASSFSGRAMQYF	TGTGCCAGCAGCTTTAGCGGGAGGGCAATGCAGTACTTC
TRBV27	TRBD1	16	TRBJ2-7	many	CASRGDPGQGPYEQYF	TGTGCCAGCAGGGGTGATCCGGGACAGGGGCCCTACGAGCAGTACTTC
TRBV13	TRBD2	15	TRBJ2-1	.	CASTLQAGGYNEQFF	TGTGCCAGCACTCTCCAAGCGGGAGGGTACAATGAGCAGTTCTTC
TRBV20-1	.	13	TRBJ1-1	.	CSARDFRGTEAFF	TGCAGTGCTAGAGATTTCAGGGGAACTGAAGCTTTCTTT
TRBV20-1	TRBD1	13	TRBJ2-1	few	CSALTGGNNEQFF	TGCAGTGCGCTGACAGGGGGTAACAATGAGCAGTTCTTC